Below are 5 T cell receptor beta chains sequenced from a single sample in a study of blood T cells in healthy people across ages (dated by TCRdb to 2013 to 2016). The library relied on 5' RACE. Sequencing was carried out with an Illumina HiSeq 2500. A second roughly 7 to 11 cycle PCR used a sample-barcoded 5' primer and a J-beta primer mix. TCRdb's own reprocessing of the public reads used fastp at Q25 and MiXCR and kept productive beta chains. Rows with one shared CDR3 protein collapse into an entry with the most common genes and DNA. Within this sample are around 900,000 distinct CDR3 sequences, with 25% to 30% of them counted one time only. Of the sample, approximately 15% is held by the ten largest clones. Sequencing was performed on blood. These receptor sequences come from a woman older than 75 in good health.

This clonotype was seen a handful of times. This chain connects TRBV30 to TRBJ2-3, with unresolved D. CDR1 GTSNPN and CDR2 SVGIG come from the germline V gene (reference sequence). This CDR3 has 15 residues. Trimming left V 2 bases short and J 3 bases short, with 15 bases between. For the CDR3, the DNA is TGTGCCTGGAGTCGCGCAGGCCATCGGACAGATACGCAGTATTTT. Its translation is CAWSRAGHRTDTQYF.

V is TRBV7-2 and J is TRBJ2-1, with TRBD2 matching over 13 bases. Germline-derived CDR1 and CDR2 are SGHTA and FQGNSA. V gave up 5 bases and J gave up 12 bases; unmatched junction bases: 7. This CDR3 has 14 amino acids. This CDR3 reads CASSQTSGRGVQFF. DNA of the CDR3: TGTGCCAGCAGCCAAACTAGCGGGAGGGGTGTGCAGTTCTTC.

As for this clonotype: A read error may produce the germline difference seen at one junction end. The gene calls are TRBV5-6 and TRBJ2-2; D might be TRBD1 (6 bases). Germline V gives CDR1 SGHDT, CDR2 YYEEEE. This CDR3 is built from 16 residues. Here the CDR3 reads CASSLDGTTNTGERFF. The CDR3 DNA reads TGTGCCAGCAGCTTGGACGGGACAACGAACACCGGGGAGCGGTTTTTT.

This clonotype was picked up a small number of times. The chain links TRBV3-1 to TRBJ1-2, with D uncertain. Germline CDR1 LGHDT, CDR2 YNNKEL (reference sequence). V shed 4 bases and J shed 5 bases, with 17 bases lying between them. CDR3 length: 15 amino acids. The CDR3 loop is CASSRQTLARYGYTF. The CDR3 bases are TGTGCCAGCAGCCGCCAAACCCTAGCGCGGTATGGCTACACCTTC.

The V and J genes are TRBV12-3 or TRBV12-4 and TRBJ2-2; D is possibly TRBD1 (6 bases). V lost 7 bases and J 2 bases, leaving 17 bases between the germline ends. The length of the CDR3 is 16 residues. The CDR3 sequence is CASTPVGTINTGELFF. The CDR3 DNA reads TGTGCCAGCACTCCAGTGGGGACAATCAACACCGGGGAGCTGTTTTTT.